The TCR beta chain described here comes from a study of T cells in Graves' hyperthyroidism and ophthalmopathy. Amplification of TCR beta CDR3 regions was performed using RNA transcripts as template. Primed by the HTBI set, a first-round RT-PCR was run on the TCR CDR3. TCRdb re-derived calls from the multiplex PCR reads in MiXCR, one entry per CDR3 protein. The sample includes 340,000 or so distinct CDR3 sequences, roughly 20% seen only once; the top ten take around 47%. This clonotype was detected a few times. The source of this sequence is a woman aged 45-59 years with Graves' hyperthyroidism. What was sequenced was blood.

The CDR3 DNA reads TGTGCCAGCAGCCCTGGGACTTACTCTGGAAACACCATATATTTT. As protein: CASSPGTYSGNTIYF. The chain recombines TRBV7-2 with TRBJ1-3; possibly TRBD1 for D (5 bases). Germline values: CDR1 SGHTA, CDR2 FQGNSA. The CDR3 contains 15 residues. The V end was cut by 5 bases, the J end by 0 bases, with 11 bases between. The whole variable domain, remainder taken from reference TRBV7-2 and TRBJ1-3, is GAGVSQSPSNKVTEKGKDVELRCDPISGHTALYWYRQSLGQGLEFLIYFQGNSAPDKSGLPSDRFSAERTGGSVSTLTIQRTQQEDSAVYLCASSPGTYSGNTIYFGEGSWLTVV.